There are a few counts of the clone carrying this TCR beta chain. The data were obtained in a study of early T cells in non-severe SARS-CoV-2 infection. TCRdb used MiXCR to reprocess the 5' RACE reads, holding one entry per CDR3 protein. Found here are around 70,000 distinct CDR3 sequences, approximately 12% of them singletons; the top ten hold 3% to 5%. Trimming cost V 5 bases and J 4 bases, with 9 bases left between them. The CDR3 length is 12 residues. Germline CDR1 MDHEN, CDR2 SYDVKM. Sequenced material: whole blood. This TCR was recovered from an adult who was a healthcare worker with PCR-confirmed SARS-CoV-2 infection or an uninfected control (not recorded which). This chain links TRBV28 with TRBJ2-7, with D tentatively TRBD1 (5 bases). In nucleotides, the CDR3 is TGTGCCAGCAGTGAACAGGCTTACGAGCAGTACTTC. This codes for CASSEQAYEQYF.